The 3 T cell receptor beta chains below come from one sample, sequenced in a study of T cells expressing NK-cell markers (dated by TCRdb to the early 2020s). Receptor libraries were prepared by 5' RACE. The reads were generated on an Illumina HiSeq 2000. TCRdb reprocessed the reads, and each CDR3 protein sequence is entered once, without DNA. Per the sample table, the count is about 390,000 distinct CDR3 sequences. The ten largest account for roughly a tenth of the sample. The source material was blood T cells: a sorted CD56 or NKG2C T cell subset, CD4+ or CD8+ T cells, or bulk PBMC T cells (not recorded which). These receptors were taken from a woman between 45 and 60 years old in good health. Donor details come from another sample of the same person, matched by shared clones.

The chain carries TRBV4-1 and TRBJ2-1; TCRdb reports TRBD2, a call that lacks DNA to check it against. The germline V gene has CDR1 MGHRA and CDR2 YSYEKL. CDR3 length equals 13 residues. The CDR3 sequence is CASSHTNGNEQFF.

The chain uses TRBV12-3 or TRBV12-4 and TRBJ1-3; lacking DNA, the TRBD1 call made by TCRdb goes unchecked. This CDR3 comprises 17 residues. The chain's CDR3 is CASSYHSGGSVGNTIYF.

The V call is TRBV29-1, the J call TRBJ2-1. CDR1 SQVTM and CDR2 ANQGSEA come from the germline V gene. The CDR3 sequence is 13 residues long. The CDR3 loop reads CSVVRSPGYEQFF.